This T cell receptor beta chain is from a study of CD8+CD57+ T cells in acquired aplastic anemia. Regarding the study as a whole: Some 31 sequences, all CD8+ CDR3, were shared between patients and controls.

The CDR3 extends over 14 amino acids. The germline V gene has CDR1 SNHLY and CDR2 FYNNEI. Trimming stripped 7 bases from V and 0 bases from J, with 13 bases between. This clonotype appeared a single time. Its antigen is unidentified. Genomic DNA templated the TCR beta VDJ and CDR3 profiling. TCRdb called the reads again in MiXCR, with one record for every CDR3 protein. There are 60,000 or so distinct CDR3 sequences in the sample; about 54% occur only once, and roughly 2.5% lies in the top ten. The chain carries TRBV2 and TRBJ2-7, with D possibly being TRBD1 (5 bases). The sequence came from a human donor in good health, serving as a control. Sequencing used sorted CD4+, CD8+, or CD8+CD57+ T cells (not recorded which) from PBMCs. This chain's CDR3 is CASTKQVPSYEQYF. The CDR3 DNA reads TGTGCCAGCACCAAACAGGTTCCCTCCTACGAGCAGTACTTC.